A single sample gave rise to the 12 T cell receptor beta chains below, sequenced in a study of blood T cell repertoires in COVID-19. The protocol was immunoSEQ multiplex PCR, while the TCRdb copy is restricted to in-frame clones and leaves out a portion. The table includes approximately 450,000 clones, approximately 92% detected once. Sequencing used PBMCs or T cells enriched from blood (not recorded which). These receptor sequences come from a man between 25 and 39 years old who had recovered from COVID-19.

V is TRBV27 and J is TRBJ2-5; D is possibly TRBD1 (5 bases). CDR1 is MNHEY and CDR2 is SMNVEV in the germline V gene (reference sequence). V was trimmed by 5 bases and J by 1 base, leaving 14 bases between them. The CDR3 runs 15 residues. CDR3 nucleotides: TGTGCCAGCAGTCCCCTTCAGGGCCTCCAAGAGACCCAGTACTTC. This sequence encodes CASSPLQGLQETQYF.

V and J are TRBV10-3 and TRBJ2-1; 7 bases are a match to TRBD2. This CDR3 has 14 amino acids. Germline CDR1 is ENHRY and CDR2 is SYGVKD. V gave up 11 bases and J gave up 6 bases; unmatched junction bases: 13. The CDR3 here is CAASGSGGTNEQFF. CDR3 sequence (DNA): TGTGCCGCATCAGGGTCGGGGGGAACCAATGAGCAGTTCTTC.

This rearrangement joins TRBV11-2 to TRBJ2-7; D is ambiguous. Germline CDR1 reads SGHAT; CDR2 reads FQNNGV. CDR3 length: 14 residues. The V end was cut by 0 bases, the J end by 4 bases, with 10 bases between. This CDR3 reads CASSLDKSGYEQYF. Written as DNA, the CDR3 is TGTGCCAGCAGCTTAGATAAGTCCGGGTACGAGCAGTACTTC.

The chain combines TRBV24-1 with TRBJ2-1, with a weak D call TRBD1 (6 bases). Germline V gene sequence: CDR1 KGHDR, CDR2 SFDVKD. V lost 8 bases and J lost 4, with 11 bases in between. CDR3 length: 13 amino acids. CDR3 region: CATIGGSYNEQFF. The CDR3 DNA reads TGTGCCACCATAGGGGGATCGTACAATGAGCAGTTCTTC.

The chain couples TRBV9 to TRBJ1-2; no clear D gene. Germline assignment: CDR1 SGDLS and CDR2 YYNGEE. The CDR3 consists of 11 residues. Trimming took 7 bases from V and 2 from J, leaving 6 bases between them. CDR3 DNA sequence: TGTGCCAGCGAGAGGAACTATGGCTACACCTTC. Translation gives CASERNYGYTF.

CDR3 in amino acids: CASRPTGSYNEQFF. The CDR3 region has the DNA TGTGCCAGCAGACCGACAGGCTCCTACAATGAGCAGTTCTTC. V and J are TRBV5-4 and TRBJ2-1; D perhaps matches TRBD1 (6 bases). V shed 5 bases and J shed 0 bases, with 9 bases lying between them. The CDR3 sequence is 14 residues long. Germline V lookup: CDR1 SGHNT, CDR2 YYREEE (reference sequence). Filled out from reference TRBV5-4 and TRBJ2-1, the complete variable domain reads ETGVTQSPTHLIKTRGQQVTLRCSSQSGHNTVSWYQQALGQGPQFIFQYYREEENGRGNFPPRFSGLQFPNYSSELNVNALELDDSALYLCASRPTGSYNEQFFGPGTRLTVL.

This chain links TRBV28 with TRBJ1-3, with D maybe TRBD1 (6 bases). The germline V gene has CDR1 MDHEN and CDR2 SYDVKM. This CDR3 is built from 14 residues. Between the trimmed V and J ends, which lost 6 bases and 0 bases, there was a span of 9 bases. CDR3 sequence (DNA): TGTGCCAGCAGCCAGGGGCACTCTGGAAACACCATATATTTT. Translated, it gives CASSQGHSGNTIYF.

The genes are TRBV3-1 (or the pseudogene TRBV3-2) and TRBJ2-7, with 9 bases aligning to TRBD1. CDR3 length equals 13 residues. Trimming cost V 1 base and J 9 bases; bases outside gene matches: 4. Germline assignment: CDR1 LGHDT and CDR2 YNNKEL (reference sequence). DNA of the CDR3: TGTGCCAGCAGCCAAGCCCCGGGACAGGGGCAGTACTTC. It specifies CASSQAPGQGQYF.

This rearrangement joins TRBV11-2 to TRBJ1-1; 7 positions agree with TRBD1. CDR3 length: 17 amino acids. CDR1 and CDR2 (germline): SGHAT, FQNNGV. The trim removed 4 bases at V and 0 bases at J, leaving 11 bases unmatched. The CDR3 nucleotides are TGTGCCAGCAGCTCCCGGAGTGAGACAGGGATGAACACTGAAGCTTTCTTT. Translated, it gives CASSSRSETGMNTEAFF.

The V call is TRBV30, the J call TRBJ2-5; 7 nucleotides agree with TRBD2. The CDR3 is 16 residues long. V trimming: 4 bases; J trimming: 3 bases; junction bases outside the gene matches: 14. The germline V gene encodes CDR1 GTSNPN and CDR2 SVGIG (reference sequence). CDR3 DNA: TGTGCCTGGACAACCTTTGCGGGGGAACCCAAAGAGACCCAGTACTTC. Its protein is CAWTTFAGEPKETQYF.

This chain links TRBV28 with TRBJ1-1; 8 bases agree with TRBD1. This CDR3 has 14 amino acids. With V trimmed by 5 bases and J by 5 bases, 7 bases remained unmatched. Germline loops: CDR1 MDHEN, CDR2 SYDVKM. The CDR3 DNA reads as TGTGCCAGCAGTATCGGACAGGGTCGGACTGAAGCTTTCTTT. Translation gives CASSIGQGRTEAFF.

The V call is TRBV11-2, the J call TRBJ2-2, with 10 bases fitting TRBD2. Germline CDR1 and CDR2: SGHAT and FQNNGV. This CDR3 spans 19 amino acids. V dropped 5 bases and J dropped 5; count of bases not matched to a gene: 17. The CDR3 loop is CASSLPLAGAWLVTGELFF. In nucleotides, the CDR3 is TGTGCCAGCAGCCTCCCTCTAGCGGGAGCCTGGTTAGTGACCGGGGAGCTGTTTTTT.